This T cell receptor beta chain was sequenced during a study of CD8 T cells in ankylosing spondylitis. J gave up 3 bases and V 2 bases, and 2 bases lay outside the gene matches. Germline V CDR1 and CDR2: SEHNR, FQNEAQ (reference sequence). CDR3 length: 15 amino acids. Quantitative barcoded 5'-RACE was used to prepare TCR beta libraries. MiXCR, applied by TCRdb to the 5' RACE reads, yields one record per CDR3 protein. The sample includes under 450,000 distinct CDR3 sequences, roughly 22% of them seen just once. The genes are TRBV7-9 and TRBJ2-2; TRBD2 aligns across 8 bases. The clonotype comes from a male donor with ankylosing spondylitis or in good health (not recorded which). The specimen sequenced was blood, either unsorted or a sorted T cell fraction (not recorded which). Here the CDR3 reads CASSLQAGDTGELFF. CDR3 nucleotides: TGTGCCAGCAGCTTACAAGCGGGAGACACCGGGGAGCTGTTTTTT.